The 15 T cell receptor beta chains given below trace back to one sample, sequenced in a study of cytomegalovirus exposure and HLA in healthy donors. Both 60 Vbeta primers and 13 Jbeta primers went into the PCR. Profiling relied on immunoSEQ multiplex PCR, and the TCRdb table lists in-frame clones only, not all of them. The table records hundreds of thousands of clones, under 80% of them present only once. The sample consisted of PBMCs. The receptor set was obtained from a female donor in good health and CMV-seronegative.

CDR3 DNA sequence: TGCGCCAGCAGCCAGACGGGACTAGCGGGAGTAACAGATACGCAGTATTTT. Its translation is CASSQTGLAGVTDTQYF. V is TRBV4-1 and J is TRBJ2-3; TRBD2 aligns across 14 bases. Germline V gene sequence: CDR1 MGHRA, CDR2 YSYEKL. The V segment lost 3 bases and the J segment 3 bases; nucleotides outside the gene matches: 5. The CDR3 length is 17 residues.

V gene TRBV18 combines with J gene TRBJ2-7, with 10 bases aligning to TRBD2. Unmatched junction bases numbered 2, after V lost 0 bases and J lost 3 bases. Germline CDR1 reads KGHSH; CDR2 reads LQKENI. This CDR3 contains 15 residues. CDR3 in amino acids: CASSPPLAGVYEQYF. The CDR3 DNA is TGTGCCAGCTCACCACCCCTAGCGGGAGTCTACGAGCAGTACTTC. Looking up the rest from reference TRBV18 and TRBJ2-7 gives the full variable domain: NAGVMQNPRHLVRRRGQEARLRCSPMKGHSHVYWYRQLPEEGLKFMVYLQKENIIDESGMPKERFSAEFPKEGPSILRIQQVVRGDSAAYFCASSPPLAGVYEQYFGPGTRLTVT.

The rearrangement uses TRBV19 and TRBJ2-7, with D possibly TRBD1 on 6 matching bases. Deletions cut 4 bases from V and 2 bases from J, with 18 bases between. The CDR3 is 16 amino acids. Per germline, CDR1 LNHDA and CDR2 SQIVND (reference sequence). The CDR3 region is CASSRTHRDNAYEQYF. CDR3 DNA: TGTGCCAGTAGTAGGACACACCGGGACAACGCCTACGAGCAGTACTTC.

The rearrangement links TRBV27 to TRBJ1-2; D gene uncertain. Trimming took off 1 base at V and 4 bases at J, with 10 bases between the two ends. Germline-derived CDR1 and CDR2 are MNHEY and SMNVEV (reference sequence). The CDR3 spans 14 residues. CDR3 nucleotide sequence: TGTGCCAGCAGTTTATTTGAGGGCAGCTATGGCTACACCTTC. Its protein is CASSLFEGSYGYTF.

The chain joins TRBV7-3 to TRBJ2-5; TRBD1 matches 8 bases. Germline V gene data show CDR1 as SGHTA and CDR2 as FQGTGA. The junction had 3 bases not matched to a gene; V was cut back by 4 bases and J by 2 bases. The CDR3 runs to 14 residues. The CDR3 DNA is TGTGCCAGCAGCTCCGGACAGGGTCAAGAGACCCAGTACTTC. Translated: CASSSGQGQETQYF.

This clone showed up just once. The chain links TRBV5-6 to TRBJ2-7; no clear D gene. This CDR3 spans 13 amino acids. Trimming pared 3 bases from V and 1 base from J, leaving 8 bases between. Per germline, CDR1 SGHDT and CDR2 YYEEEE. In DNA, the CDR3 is TGTGCCAGCAGCTCGAGCCCGTCCTACGAGCAGTACTTC. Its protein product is CASSSSPSYEQYF.

The CDR3 reads CASSLGAGDTEAFF. Here the CDR3 DNA reads TGTGCCAGCAGCTTAGGAGCAGGGGACACTGAAGCTTTCTTT. The chain is built from TRBV7-9 and TRBJ1-1; TRBD1 might be the D (6 bases). Trimming shortened V by 1 base and J by 3 bases, and 9 bases separated the two germline ends. The germline V gene encodes CDR1 SEHNR and CDR2 FQNEAQ (reference sequence). This CDR3 is 14 amino acids long.

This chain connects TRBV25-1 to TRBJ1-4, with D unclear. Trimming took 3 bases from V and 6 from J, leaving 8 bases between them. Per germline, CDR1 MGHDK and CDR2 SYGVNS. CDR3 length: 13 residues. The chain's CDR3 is CASSESFYEKLFF. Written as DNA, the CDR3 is TGTGCCAGCAGTGAGAGCTTTTATGAAAAACTGTTTTTT.

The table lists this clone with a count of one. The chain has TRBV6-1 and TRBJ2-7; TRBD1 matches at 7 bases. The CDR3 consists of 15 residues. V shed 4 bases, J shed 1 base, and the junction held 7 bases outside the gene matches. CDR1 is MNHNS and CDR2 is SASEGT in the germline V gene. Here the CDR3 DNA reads TGTGCCAGCAGTGGACCGGGACAGCAATCCTACGAGCAGTACTTC. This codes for CASSGPGQQSYEQYF.

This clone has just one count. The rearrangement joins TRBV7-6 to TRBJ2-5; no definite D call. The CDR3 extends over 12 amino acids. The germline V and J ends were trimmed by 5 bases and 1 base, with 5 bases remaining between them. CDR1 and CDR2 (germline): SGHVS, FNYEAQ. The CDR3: CASSGRQETQYF. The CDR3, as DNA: TGTGCCAGCAGCGGCCGCCAAGAGACCCAGTACTTC.

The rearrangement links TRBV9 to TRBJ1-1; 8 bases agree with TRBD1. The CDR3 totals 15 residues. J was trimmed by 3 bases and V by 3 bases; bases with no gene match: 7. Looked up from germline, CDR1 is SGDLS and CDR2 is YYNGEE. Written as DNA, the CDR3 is TGTGCCAGCAGCGGGCCCCAGGGGGCGGACACTGAAGCTTTCTTT. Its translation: CASSGPQGADTEAFF.

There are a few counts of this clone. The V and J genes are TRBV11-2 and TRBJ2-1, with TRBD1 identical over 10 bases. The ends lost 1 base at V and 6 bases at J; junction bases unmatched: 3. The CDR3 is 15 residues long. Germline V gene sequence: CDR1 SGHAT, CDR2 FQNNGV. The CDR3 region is CASSLGQGAPNEQFF. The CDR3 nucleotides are TGTGCCAGCAGCTTAGGACAGGGGGCGCCCAATGAGCAGTTCTTC.

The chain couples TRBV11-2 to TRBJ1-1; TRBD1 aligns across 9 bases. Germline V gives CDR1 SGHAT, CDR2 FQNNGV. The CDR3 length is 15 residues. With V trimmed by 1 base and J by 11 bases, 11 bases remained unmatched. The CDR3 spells CASSLALLGQGEAFF. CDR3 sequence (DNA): TGTGCCAGCAGCTTAGCGTTGTTGGGACAGGGCGAGGCTTTCTTT.

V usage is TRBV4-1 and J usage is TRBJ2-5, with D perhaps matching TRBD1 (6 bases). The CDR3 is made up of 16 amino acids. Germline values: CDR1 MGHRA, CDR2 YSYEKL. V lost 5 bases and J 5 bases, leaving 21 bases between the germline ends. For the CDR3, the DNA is TGCGCCAGCAGCTTAGCCAAACAGGGAAGTGTGGAGACCCAGTACTTC. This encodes CASSLAKQGSVETQYF.

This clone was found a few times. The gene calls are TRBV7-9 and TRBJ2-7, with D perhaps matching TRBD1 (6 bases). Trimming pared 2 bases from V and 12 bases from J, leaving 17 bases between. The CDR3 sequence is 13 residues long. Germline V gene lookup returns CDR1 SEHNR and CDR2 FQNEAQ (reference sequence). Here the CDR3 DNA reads TGTGCCAGCAGCTTATTCGGGGAACAGGGTGCGTACTTC. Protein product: CASSLFGEQGAYF.